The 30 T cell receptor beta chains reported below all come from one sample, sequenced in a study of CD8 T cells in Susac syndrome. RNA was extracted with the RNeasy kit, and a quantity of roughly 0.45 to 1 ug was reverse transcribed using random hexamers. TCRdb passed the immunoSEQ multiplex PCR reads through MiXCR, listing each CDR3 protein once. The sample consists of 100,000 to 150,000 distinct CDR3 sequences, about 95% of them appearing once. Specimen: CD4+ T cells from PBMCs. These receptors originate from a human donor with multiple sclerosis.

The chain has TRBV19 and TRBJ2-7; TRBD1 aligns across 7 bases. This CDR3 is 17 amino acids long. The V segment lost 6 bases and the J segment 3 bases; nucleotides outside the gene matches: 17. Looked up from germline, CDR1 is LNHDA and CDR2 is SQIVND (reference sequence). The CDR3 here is CASRSSANRGMIYEQYF. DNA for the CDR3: TGTGCCAGTAGATCATCGGCGAACAGGGGAATGATCTACGAGCAGTACTTC.

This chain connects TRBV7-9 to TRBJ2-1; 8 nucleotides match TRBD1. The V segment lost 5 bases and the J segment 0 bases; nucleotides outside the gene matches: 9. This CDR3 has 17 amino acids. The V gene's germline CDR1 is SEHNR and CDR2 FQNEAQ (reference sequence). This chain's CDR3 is CASSALTGTGSYNEQFF. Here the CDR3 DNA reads TGTGCCAGCAGCGCACTGACCGGGACAGGCTCCTACAATGAGCAGTTCTTC. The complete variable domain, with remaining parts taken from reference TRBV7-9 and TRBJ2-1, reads DTGVSQNPRHKITKRGQNVTFRCDPISEHNRLYWYRQTLGQGPEFLTYFQNEAQLEKSRLLSDRFSAERPKGSFSTLEIQRTEQGDSAMYLCASSALTGTGSYNEQFFGPGTRLTVL.

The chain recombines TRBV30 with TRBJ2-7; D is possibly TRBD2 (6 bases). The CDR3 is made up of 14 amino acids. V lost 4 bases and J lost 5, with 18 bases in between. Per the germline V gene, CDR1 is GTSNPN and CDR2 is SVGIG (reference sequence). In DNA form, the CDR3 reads TGTGCCTGGAAGCCAACCCGATCTAGCGACGAGCAGTACTTC. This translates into CAWKPTRSSDEQYF. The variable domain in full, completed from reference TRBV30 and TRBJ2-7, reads SQTIHQWPATLVQPVGSPLSLECTVEGTSNPNLYWYRQAAGRGLQLLFYSVGIGQISSEVPQNLSASRPQDRQFILSSKKLLLSDSGFYLCAWKPTRSSDEQYFGPGTRLTVT.

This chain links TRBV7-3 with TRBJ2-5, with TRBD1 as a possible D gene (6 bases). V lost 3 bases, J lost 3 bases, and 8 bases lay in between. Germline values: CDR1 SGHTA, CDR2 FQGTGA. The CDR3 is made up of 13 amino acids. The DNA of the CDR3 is TGTGCCAGCAGCTTTGACAGGAAAGAGACCCAGTACTTC. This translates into CASSFDRKETQYF.

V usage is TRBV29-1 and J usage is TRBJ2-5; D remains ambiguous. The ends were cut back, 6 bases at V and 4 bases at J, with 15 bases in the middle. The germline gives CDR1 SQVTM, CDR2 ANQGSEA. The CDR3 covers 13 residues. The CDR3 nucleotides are TGCAGCGTCGGGCGGCAGTTGGGAGAGACCCAGTACTTC. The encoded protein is CSVGRQLGETQYF.

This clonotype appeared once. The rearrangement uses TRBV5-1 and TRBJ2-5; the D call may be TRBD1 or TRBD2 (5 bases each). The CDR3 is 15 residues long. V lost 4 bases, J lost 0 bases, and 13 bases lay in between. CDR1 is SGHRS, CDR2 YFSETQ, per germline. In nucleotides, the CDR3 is TGCGCCAGCAGCAACTCCGGGACGGACCAAGAGACCCAGTACTTC. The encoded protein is CASSNSGTDQETQYF.

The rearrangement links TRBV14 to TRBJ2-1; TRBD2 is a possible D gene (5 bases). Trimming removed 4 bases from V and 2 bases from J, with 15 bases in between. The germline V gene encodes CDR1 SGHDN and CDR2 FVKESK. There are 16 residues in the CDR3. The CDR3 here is CASSPTMVGAYNEQFF. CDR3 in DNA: TGTGCCAGCAGCCCAACTATGGTCGGGGCCTACAATGAGCAGTTCTTC.

The CDR3 DNA sequence: TGTGCCAGCAGCGTAGAGGAGCATTCACCCCTCCACTTT. Its translation: CASSVEEHSPLHF. The chain joins TRBV9 to TRBJ1-6; D gene unclear. The V and J ends lost 0 bases and 8 bases respectively, with 6 bases between them. The CDR3 runs 13 residues. Per germline, CDR1 SGDLS and CDR2 YYNGEE.

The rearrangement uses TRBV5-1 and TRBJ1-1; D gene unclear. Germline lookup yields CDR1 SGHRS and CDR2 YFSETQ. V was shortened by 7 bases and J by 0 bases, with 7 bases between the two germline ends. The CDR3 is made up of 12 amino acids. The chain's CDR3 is CASAALNTEAFF. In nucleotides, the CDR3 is TGCGCCAGCGCCGCCCTGAACACTGAAGCTTTCTTT.

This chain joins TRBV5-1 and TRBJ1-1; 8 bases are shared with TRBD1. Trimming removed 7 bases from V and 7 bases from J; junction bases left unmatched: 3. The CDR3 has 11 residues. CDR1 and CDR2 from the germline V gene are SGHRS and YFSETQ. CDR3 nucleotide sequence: TGCGCCAGCCAGGGGGCCGATGAAGCTTTCTTT. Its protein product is CASQGADEAFF. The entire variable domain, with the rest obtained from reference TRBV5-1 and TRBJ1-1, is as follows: KAGVTQTPRYLIKTRGQQVTLSCSPISGHRSVSWYQQTPGQGLQFLFEYFSETQRNKGNFPGRFSGRQFSNSRSEMNVSTLELGDSALYLCASQGADEAFFGQGTRLTVV.

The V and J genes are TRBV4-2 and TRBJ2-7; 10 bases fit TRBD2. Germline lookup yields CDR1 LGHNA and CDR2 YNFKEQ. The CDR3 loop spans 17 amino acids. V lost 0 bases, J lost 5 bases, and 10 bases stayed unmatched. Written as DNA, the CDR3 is TGTGCCAGCAGCCAAGAAGGGAGCGGGAGGGTTCGGAACGAGCAGTACTTC. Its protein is CASSQEGSGRVRNEQYF.

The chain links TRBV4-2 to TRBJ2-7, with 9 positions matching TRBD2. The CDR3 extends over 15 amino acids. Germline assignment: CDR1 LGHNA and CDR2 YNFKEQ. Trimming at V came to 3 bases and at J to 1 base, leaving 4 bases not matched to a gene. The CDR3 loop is CASSHRLAASYEQYF. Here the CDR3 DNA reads TGTGCCAGCAGCCATCGACTAGCGGCTTCCTACGAGCAGTACTTC.

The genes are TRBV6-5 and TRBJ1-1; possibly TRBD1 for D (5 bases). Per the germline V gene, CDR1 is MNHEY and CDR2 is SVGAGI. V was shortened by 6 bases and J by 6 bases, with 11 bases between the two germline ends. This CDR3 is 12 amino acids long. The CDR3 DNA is TGTGCCAGCAGCTCCGGACATTCTGAAGCTTTCTTT. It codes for CASSSGHSEAFF.

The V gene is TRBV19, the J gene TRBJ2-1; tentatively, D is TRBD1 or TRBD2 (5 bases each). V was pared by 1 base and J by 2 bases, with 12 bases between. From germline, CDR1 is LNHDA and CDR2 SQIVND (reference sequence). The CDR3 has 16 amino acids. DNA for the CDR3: TGTGCCAGTAGTATAGGAGGGGTGAGGACCTACAATGAGCAGTTCTTC. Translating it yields CASSIGGVRTYNEQFF. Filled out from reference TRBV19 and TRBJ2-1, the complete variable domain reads DGGITQSPKYLFRKEGQNVTLSCEQNLNHDAMYWYRQDPGQGLRLIYYSQIVNDFQKGDIAEGYSVSREKKESFPLTVTSAQKNPTAFYLCASSIGGVRTYNEQFFGPGTRLTVL.

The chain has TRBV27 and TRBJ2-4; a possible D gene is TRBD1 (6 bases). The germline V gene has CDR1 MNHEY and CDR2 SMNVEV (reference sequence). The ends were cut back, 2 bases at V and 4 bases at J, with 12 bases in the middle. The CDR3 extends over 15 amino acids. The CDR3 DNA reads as TGTGCCAGCAGTTTAGGGGGCCTGAGAAAAAACATTCAGTACTTC. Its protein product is CASSLGGLRKNIQYF.

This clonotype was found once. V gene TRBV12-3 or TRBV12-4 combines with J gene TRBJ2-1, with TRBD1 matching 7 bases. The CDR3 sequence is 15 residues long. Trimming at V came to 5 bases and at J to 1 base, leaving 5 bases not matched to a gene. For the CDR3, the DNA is TGTGCCAGCAGTCCCGGACAGGAATCCTACAATGAGCAGTTCTTC. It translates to CASSPGQESYNEQFF.

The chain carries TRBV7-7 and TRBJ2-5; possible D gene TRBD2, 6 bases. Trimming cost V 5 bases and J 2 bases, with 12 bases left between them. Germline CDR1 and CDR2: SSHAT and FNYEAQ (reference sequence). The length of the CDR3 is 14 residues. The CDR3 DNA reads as TGTGCCAGCAGCCCCCGGGGGTTTCAAGAGACCCAGTACTTC. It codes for CASSPRGFQETQYF.

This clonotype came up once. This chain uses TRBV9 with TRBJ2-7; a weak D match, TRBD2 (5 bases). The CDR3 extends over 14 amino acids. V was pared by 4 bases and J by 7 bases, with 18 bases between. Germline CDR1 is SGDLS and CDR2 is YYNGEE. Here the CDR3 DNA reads TGTGCCAGCAGCCCTCAATCTACTAGTCGAGAGCAGTACTTC. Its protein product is CASSPQSTSREQYF.

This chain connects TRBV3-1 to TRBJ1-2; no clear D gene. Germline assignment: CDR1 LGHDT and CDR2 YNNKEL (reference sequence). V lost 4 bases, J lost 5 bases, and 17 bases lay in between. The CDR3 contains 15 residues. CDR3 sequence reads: CASSLEGEVFYGYTF. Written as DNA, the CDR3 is TGTGCCAGCAGCCTCGAAGGCGAAGTTTTTTATGGCTACACCTTC.

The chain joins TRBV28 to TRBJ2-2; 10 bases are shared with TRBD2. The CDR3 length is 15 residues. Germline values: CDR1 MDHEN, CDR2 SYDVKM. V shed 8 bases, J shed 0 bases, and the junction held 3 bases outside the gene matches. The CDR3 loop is CASRSGGANTGELFF. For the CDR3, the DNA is TGTGCCAGCCGAAGCGGGGGGGCGAACACCGGGGAGCTGTTTTTT.

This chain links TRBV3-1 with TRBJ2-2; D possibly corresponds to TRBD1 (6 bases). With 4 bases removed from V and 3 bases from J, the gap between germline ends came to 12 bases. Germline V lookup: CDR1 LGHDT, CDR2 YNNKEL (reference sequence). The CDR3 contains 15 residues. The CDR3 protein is CASSPRGWDTGELFF. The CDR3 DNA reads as TGTGCCAGCAGCCCCAGGGGATGGGACACCGGGGAGCTGTTTTTT.

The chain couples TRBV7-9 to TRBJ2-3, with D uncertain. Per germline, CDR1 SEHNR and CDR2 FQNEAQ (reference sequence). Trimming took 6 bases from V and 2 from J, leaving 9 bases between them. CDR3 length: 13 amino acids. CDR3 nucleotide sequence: TGTGCCAGCAGTTACGACGTCACAGATACGCAGTATTTT. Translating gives CASSYDVTDTQYF.

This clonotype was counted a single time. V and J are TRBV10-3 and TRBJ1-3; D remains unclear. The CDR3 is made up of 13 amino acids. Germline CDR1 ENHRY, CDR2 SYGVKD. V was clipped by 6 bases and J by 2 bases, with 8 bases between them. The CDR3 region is CAIRDGPGNTIYF. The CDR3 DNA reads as TGTGCCATCAGAGACGGGCCTGGAAACACCATATATTTT.

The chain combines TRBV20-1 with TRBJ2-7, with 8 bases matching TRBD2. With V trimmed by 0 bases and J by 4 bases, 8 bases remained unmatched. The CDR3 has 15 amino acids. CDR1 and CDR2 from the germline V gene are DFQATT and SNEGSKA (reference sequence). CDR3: CSARDPGASGYEQYF. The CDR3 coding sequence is TGCAGTGCTAGAGATCCAGGGGCTAGCGGGTACGAGCAGTACTTC.

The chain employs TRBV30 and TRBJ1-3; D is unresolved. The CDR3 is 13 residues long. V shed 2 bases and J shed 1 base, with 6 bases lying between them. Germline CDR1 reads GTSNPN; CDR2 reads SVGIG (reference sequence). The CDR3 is CAWSQQSGNTIYF. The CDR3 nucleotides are TGTGCCTGGAGTCAGCAGTCTGGAAACACCATATATTTT. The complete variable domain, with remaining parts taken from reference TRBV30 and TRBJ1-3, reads SQTIHQWPATLVQPVGSPLSLECTVEGTSNPNLYWYRQAAGRGLQLLFYSVGIGQISSEVPQNLSASRPQDRQFILSSKKLLLSDSGFYLCAWSQQSGNTIYFGEGSWLTVV.

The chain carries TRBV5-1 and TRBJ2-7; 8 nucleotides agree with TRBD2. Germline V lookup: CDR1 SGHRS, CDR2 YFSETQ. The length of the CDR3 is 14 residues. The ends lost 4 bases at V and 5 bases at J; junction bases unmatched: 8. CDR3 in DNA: TGCGCCAGCAGCCGAGACAGTAGCGGGAACGAGCAGTACTTC. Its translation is CASSRDSSGNEQYF.

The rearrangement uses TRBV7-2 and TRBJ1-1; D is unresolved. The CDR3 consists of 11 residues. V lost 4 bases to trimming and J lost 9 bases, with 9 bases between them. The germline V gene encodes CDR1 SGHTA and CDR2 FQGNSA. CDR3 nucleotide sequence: TGTGCCAGCAGCTCTGGCCGGAAAGCTTTCTTT. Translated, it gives CASSSGRKAFF.

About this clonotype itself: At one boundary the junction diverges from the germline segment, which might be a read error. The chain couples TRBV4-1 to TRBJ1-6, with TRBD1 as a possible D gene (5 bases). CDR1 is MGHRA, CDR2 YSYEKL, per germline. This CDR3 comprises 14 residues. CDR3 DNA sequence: TGCGCCAGCAGCGAAGAACGGGGGAATTCACCCCTCCACTTT. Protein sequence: CASSEERGNSPLHF.

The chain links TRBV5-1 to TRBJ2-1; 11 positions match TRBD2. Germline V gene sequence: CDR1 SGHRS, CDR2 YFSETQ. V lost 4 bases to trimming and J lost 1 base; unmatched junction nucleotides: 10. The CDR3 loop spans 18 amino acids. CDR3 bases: TGCGCCAGCAGCCCCTCGACTAGCGGGATAACATCCTACAATGAGCAGTTCTTC. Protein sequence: CASSPSTSGITSYNEQFF.

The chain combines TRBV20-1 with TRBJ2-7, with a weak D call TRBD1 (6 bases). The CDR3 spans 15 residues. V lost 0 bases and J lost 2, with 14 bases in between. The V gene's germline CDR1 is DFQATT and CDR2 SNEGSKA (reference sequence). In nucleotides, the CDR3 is TGCAGTGCTAGAGACCATCGACAGGTAGCCTACGAGCAGTACTTC. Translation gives CSARDHRQVAYEQYF.